This T cell receptor (beta chain) comes out of a study of T cell responses to AZD1222 COVID-19 vaccine. Study summary: Samples with a second dose at about 4 or about 12 weeks were pooled together.

Details on this clone: The antigen is unknown.

The CDR3 is 12 residues long. Trimming stripped 0 bases from V and 8 bases from J, with 6 bases between. The germline V gene has CDR1 SGDLS and CDR2 YYNGEE. Study-level findings and limits: Just a handful of people given AZD1222 tested seropositive at baseline. In the spike-specific TCR repertoire, nearly half reportedly target unmutated variant regions.

The protocol was immunoSEQ multiplex PCR, while the TCRdb copy is restricted to in-frame clones and leaves out a portion. The data show 150,000 to 200,000 clones, with approximately 92% seen just once and about 2.5% held by the top ten. The chain joins TRBV9 to TRBJ2-1; D is undetermined. The receptor was derived from an adult in good health. The sequencing here drew on peripheral blood, taken on day 0 of AZD1222 vaccination. Here the CDR3 DNA reads TGTGCCAGCAGCGTAGAGAGTGATGAGCAGTTCTTC. It translates to CASSVESDEQFF.